This T cell receptor (beta chain) was obtained from a study of cytomegalovirus exposure and HLA in healthy donors. Across the study: The 120 million or so unique TCR beta sequences, from 150 million to 200 million T cells, were found by an earlier analysis.

On this clone itself: No antigen is known for it.

The PCR had 60 Vbeta and 13 Jbeta primers. Measured with immunoSEQ multiplex PCR; TCRdb has only the in-frame clones, and not every one. The table lists 110,000 to 150,000 clones, 68% of them singletons. Study-level findings and limits: Overall, approximately 180 TCR beta chains were annotated as cytomegalovirus-associated. Confirmation in vitro established that a few CMV-associated chains were specific for CMV antigens.

The sequencing sample was made of PBMCs. The origin of this receptor is a man in his sixties in good health and CMV-seronegative.

CDR3 residues: CASSIVGGSGTDTQYF. The CDR3 DNA follows: TGTGCCAGTAGTATAGTCGGAGGGTCGGGCACAGATACGCAGTATTTT. The chain joins TRBV19 to TRBJ2-3; maybe TRBD2 (6 bases). Looked up from germline, CDR1 is LNHDA and CDR2 is SQIVND (reference sequence). The CDR3 runs 16 residues. V gave up 1 base and J gave up 1 base, with 12 bases separating them.